This TCR beta chain came from a study of Graves' ophthalmopathy and Graves' hyperthyroidism. Study details: There was a collection of peripheral blood at initial diagnosis, before any treatment.

Ten or more counts support this clonotype. The authors diagnosed from clinical symptoms, serum thyroxine, TRAb, thyroid ultrasound and orbital computed tomography. The CDR3 covers 15 residues. Germline V CDR1 and CDR2: ENHRY, SYGVKD. Trimming removed 4 bases from V and 3 bases from J; junction bases left unmatched: 6. The TCR beta CDR3 regions underwent amplification from RNA transcripts. RT-PCR in the first round used HTBI primers; a second-round multiplex PCR followed. TCRdb fed the multiplex PCR reads into MiXCR, producing one record per CDR3 protein. Seen here are hundreds of thousands of distinct CDR3 sequences, 15% observed once, and the top ten hold 5.5% to 7%.

Sequenced material: peripheral blood. V is TRBV10-3 and J is TRBJ1-5, with 7 bases matching TRBD1. This receptor was identified in a woman aged 18-29 years with stable Graves' hyperthyroidism. The CDR3 sequence: CAISAGTEDNQPQHF. The DNA for the CDR3 is TGTGCCATCAGTGCCGGGACAGAAGACAATCAGCCCCAGCATTTT.